This TCR beta chain appears in the sequencing data of a study of blood T cells in healthy people across ages. A sample-barcoded 5' primer and a J-beta primer mix were used in a second PCR of roughly 7 to 11 cycles. TCRdb passed the 5' RACE reads through MiXCR, listing each CDR3 protein once. The repertoire holds hundreds of thousands of distinct CDR3 sequences, with 24% as singletons. Regarding this clonotype: The junction shows a germline mismatch at one end, possibly a read error.

Germline CDR1 LGHDT, CDR2 YNNKEL (reference sequence). The CDR3 is made up of 17 amino acids. These data also featured in a second study, about T cells of mothers and their children. That source notes: Material was donated by three healthy Caucasian mothers and their six children.

The sequenced material came from blood. This clonotype was sampled from a boy between 10 and 17 years old in good health. The chain uses TRBV3-1 and TRBJ2-6, with D tentatively TRBD1 (7 bases). The chain's CDR3 is CASSQASGGTGASVLTF. CDR3 sequence (DNA): TGTGCCAGCAGCCAAGCCTCAGGGGGGACGGGGGCCAGCGTCCTGACTTTC.